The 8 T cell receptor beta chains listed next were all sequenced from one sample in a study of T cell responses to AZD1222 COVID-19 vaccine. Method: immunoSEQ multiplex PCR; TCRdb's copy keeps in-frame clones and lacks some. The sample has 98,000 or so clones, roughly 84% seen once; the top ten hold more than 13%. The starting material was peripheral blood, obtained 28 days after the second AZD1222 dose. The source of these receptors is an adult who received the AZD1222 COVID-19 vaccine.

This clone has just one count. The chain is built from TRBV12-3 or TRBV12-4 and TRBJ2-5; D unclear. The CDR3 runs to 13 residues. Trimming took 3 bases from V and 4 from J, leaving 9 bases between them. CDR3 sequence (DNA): TGTGCCAGCAGTTTCTACCTGGGAGAGACCCAGTACTTC. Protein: CASSFYLGETQYF.

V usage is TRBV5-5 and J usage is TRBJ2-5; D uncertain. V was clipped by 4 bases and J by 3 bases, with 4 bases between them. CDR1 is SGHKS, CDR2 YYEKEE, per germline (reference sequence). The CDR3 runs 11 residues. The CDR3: CASSAKETQYF. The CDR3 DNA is TGTGCCAGCAGCGCGAAAGAGACCCAGTACTTC.

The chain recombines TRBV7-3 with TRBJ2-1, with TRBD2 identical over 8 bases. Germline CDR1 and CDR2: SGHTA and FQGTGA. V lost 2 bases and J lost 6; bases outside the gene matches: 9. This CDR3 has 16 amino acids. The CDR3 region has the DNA TGTGCCAGCAGCTTATGGGGACGGGAGGGCCCCAATGAGCAGTTCTTC. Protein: CASSLWGREGPNEQFF.

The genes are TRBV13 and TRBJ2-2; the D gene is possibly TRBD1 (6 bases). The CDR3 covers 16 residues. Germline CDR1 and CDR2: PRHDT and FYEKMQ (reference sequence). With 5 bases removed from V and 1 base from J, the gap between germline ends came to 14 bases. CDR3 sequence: CASSPFRGENTGELFF. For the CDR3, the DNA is TGTGCCAGCAGCCCCTTCAGGGGTGAGAACACCGGGGAGCTGTTTTTT.

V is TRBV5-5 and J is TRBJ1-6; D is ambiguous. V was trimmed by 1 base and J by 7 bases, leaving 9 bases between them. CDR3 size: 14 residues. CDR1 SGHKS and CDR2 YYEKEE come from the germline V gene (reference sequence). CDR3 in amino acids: CASSLRRINSPLHF. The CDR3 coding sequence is TGTGCCAGCAGCTTGCGACGGATCAATTCACCCCTCCACTTT. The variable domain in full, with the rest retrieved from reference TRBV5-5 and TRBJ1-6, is DAGVTQSPTHLIKTRGQQVTLRCSPISGHKSVSWYQQVLGQGPQFIFQYYEKEERGRGNFPDRFSARQFPNYSSELNVNALLLGDSALYLCASSLRRINSPLHFGNGTRLTVT.

CDR3 coding DNA: TGTGCCTCACGCGGAGGGCCCTTGGACAATGAGCAGTTCTTC. Translation: CASRGGPLDNEQFF. The V gene is TRBV19, the J gene TRBJ2-1, with D perhaps matching TRBD2 (6 bases). Germline V gene lookup returns CDR1 LNHDA and CDR2 SQIVND (reference sequence). The CDR3 sequence is 14 residues long. Trimming pared 11 bases from V and 5 bases from J, leaving 19 bases between.

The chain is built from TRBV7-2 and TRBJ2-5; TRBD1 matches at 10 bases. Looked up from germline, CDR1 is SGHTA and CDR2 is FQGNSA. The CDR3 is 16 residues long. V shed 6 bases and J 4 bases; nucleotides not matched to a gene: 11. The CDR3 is CASRRIGTGAGETQYF. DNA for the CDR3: TGTGCCAGCAGGAGAATCGGGACAGGGGCTGGAGAGACCCAGTACTTC.

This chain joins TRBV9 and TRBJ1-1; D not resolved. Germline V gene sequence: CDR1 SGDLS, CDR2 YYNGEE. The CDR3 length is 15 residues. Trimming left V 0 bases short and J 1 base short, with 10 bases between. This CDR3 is CASSVDHGENTEAFF. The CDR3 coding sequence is TGTGCCAGCAGCGTAGATCATGGGGAGAACACTGAAGCTTTCTTT.